Listed below are T cell receptor beta chains from one sample, sequenced in a study of shared clonotypes between healthy human individuals. TCRdb's table, derived via immunoSEQ multiplex PCR, lists solely in-frame clones and lacks some. The table lists some 2 million clones, about 95% of them singletons. The sequenced sample was naive CD8+ T cells sorted from blood. The receptors stem from a man aged 18 to 30 in good health. Each CDR3 is given with its conserved first and last residue. Fields, in order: V gene, D gene, clone size, J gene, CDR3 protein, CDR3 DNA. The D gene is left open where the match is weak. Clone size is given for some rows only: seen once, a few or many times, or a class if the clone is expanded.

TRBV7-9	-	-	TRBJ1-6	CASSSPSGEGYNSPLHF	TGTGCCAGCAGCTCCCCGTCGGGCGAGGGTTATAATTCACCCCTCCACTTT
TRBV18	-	-	TRBJ2-5	CASSLLPPQETQYF	TGTGCCAGCTCACTCCTCCCCCCCCAAGAGACCCAGTACTTC
TRBV4-3	TRBD2	-	TRBJ2-7	CASSPSSGGTYEQYF	TGCGCCAGCAGCCCCTCGAGCGGGGGGACCTACGAGCAGTACTTC
TRBV28	-	-	TRBJ1-6	CASTISGTLGNSPLHF	TGTGCCAGCACTATATCGGGCACCCTCGGCAATTCACCCCTCCACTTT
TRBV7-9	-	-	TRBJ2-3	CASSFFAQLDTQYF	TGTGCCAGCAGCTTTTTCGCCCAATTAGATACGCAGTATTTT
TRBV7-9	TRBD2	once	TRBJ2-5	CASSPRLAGGETQYF	TGTGCCAGCAGCCCCCGACTGGCGGGAGGAGAGACCCAGTACTTC
TRBV7-9	TRBD1	-	TRBJ2-2	CASSDWTGATGELFF	TGTGCCAGCAGCGACTGGACAGGGGCAACCGGGGAGCTGTTTTTT
TRBV4-1	TRBD1	-	TRBJ1-2	CASSQEKATGLYGYTF	TGCGCCAGCAGCCAAGAGAAGGCGACAGGGCTATATGGCTACACCTTC
TRBV10-2	-	once	TRBJ2-7	CASSQIGRDEQYF	TGCGCCAGCAGTCAGATCGGACGAGACGAGCAGTACTTC
TRBV30	-	-	TRBJ1-4	CAYTAHNEKLFF	TGTGCCTACACAGCCCATAATGAAAAACTGTTTTTT
TRBV19	-	-	TRBJ1-6	CASSWGPNSPLHF	TGTGCCAGTAGTTGGGGGCCTAATTCACCCCTCCACTTT
TRBV2	TRBD2	-	TRBJ2-2	CASSGTGGGTGELFF	TGTGCCAGCAGTGGGACGGGAGGAGGTACCGGGGAGCTGTTTTTT
TRBV27	-	-	TRBJ2-7	CASSLGTTGEQYF	TGTGCCAGCAGTTTAGGGACAACCGGCGAGCAGTACTTC
TRBV27	-	-	TRBJ2-2	CASRLALSTGELFF	TGTGCCAGTCGTCTAGCCCTGAGCACCGGGGAGCTGTTTTTT
TRBV28	-	-	TRBJ1-5	CASSFYGSNQPQHF	TGTGCCAGCAGTTTTTACGGAAGCAATCAGCCCCAGCATTTT
TRBV4-1	TRBD1	-	TRBJ2-3	CASSSDRGLTDTQYF	TGCGCCAGCAGCAGCGACAGGGGGCTCACAGATACGCAGTATTTT
TRBV6-6	TRBD1	-	TRBJ1-4	CASRTGGVNEKLFF	TGTGCCAGCAGAACAGGGGGTGTTAATGAAAAACTGTTTTTT
TRBV4-2	TRBD2	-	TRBJ2-1	CASSPSELAGEQFF	TGTGCCAGCAGCCCTTCAGAACTAGCGGGGGAGCAGTTCTTC
TRBV28	TRBD1	-	TRBJ2-7	CASSLFTPGTGTYEQYF	TGTGCCAGCAGTTTATTCACTCCCGGGACAGGTACCTACGAGCAGTACTTC
TRBV11-2	-	-	TRBJ2-7	CASSPPSYEQYF	TGTGCCAGCAGCCCTCCTAGTTACGAGCAGTACTTC
TRBV27	-	-	TRBJ1-3	CASSLTPPDWGDTIYF	TGTGCCAGCAGTTTAACCCCCCCAGACTGGGGGGACACCATATATTTT
TRBV19	-	-	TRBJ2-3	CASSLETEWGTDTQYF	TGTGCCAGTAGCTTGGAGACAGAGTGGGGCACAGATACGCAGTATTTT
TRBV13	-	-	TRBJ1-5	CASSLGVQSNQPQHF	TGTGCCAGCAGCTTAGGGGTCCAGAGCAATCAGCCCCAGCATTTT
TRBV5-3	-	-	TRBJ1-1	CARMLPGLNTEAFF	TGTGCCAGAATGCTCCCAGGGTTGAACACTGAAGCTTTCTTT
TRBV10-1	-	once	TRBJ2-1	CASSDFRTGDEQFF	TGCGCCAGCAGTGATTTCAGGACCGGGGATGAGCAGTTCTTC
TRBV7-9	-	-	TRBJ2-7	CASSLQDEQYF	TGTGCCAGCAGCTTGCAGGACGAGCAGTACTTC
TRBV6-1	-	-	TRBJ1-1	CASRNRVTEAFF	TGTGCCAGCAGGAACAGGGTCACTGAAGCTTTCTTT
TRBV6-5	TRBD1	once	TRBJ1-2	CASSSETGDPYGYTF	TGTGCCAGCAGTTCGGAGACAGGGGACCCCTATGGCTACACCTTC
TRBV4-3	-	-	TRBJ2-3	CASSPTGGLADTQYF	TGCGCCAGCAGCCCGACAGGTGGTTTGGCAGATACGCAGTATTTT